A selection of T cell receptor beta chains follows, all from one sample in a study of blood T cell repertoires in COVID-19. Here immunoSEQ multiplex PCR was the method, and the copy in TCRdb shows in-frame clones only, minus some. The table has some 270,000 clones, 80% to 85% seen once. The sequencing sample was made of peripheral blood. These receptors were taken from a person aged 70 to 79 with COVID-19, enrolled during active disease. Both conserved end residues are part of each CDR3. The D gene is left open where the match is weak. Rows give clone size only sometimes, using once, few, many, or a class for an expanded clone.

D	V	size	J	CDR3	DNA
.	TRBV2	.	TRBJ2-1	CASRDRISYNEQFF	TGTGCCAGCAGGGACAGAATCTCCTACAATGAGCAGTTCTTC
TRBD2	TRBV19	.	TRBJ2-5	CASRWTSGDETQYF	TGTGCCAGTAGATGGACTAGCGGGGACGAGACCCAGTACTTC
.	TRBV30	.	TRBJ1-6	CAWSPGVSPLHF	TGTGCCTGGAGCCCAGGTGTTTCACCCCTCCACTTT
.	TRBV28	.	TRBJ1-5	CASSPTGPSRPQHF	TGTGCCAGCAGTCCGACAGGCCCGTCCAGGCCCCAGCATTTT
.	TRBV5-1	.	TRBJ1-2	CASSRGVRDYGYTF	TGCGCCAGCAGCCGGGGTGTCCGCGACTATGGCTACACCTTC
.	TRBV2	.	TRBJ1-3	CASSPGEGNTIYF	TGTGCCAGCAGCCCCGGTGAGGGAAACACCATATATTTT
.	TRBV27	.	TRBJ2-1	CASIGGYNEQFF	TGTGCCAGCATAGGGGGTTACAATGAGCAGTTCTTC
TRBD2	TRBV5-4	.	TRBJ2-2	CASSLGGTSGGAYTGELFF	TGTGCCAGCAGCTTGGGCGGGACTAGCGGGGGGGCTTACACCGGGGAGCTGTTTTTT
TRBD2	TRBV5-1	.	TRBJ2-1	CASSSPTSGGTNEQFF	TGCGCCAGCAGCTCCCCAACTAGCGGGGGGACCAATGAGCAGTTCTTC
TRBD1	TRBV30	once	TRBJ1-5	CAWSRQGSDQPQHF	TGTGCCTGGAGTCGACAGGGCTCCGATCAGCCCCAGCATTTT
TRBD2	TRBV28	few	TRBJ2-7	CASNKYSGSGAYEQYF	TGTGCCAGCAACAAATATAGCGGGAGTGGCGCCTACGAGCAGTACTTC
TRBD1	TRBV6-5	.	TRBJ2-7	CASSRGLGQGVEQYF	TGTGCCAGCAGCCGGGGGTTAGGACAGGGGGTCGAGCAGTACTTC
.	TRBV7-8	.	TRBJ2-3	CASSLGREKFTDTQYF	TGTGCCAGCAGCTTGGGACGGGAGAAGTTTACAGATACGCAGTATTTT
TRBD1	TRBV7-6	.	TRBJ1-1	CASSLGLQGEHTEAFF	TGTGCCAGCAGCTTAGGACTACAGGGGGAACACACTGAAGCTTTCTTT
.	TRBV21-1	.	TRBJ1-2	CASSKGVTFLQGALRSGYGYTF	TGTGCCAGCAGCAAAGGGGTGACGTTTCTCCAGGGGGCGCTCAGGTCAGGCTATGGCTACACCTTC
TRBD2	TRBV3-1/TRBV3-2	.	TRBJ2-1	CASSQEGSGRGNEQFF	TGTGCCAGCAGCCAAGAGGGAAGCGGGAGGGGGAATGAGCAGTTCTTC
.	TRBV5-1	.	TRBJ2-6	CASSLARSSSGANVLTF	TGCGCCAGCAGCTTGGCGCGGTCGAGCTCTGGGGCCAACGTCCTGACTTTC
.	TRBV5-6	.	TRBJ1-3	CASSLPKGPGNTIYF	TGTGCCAGCAGCTTGCCGAAGGGGCCTGGAAACACCATATATTTT
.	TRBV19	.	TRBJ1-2	CASSPPGNGYTF	TGTGCCAGTAGTCCGCCCGGGAATGGCTACACCTTC
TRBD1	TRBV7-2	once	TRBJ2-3	CASSLITGVNADTQYF	TGTGCCAGCAGCTTAATCACAGGGGTAAACGCAGATACGCAGTATTTT
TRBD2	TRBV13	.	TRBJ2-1	CASSLGSVGGRYNEQFF	TGTGCCAGCAGCTTAGGCAGCGTGGGAGGGAGGTACAATGAGCAGTTCTTC
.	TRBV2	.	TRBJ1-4	CASSAIQATNEKLFF	TGTGCCAGCAGTGCGATCCAGGCAACTAATGAAAAACTGTTTTTT
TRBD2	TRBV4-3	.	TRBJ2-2	CASSQDSVPSGGLFF	TGCGCCAGCAGCCAAGATTCAGTGCCGTCGGGGGGGCTGTTTTTT
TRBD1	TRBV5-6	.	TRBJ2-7	CASSPTGIYEQYF	TGTGCCAGCAGTCCGACAGGGATCTACGAGCAGTACTTC
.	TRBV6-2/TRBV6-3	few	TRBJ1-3	CASSYSGVGNTIYF	TGTGCCAGCAGTTACTCAGGGGTCGGAAACACCATATATTTT
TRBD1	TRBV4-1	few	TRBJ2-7	CASSLASGGGSYEQYF	TGCGCCAGCAGCCTTGCATCAGGGGGCGGATCCTACGAGCAGTACTTC
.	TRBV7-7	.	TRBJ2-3	CASCRGRITDTQYF	TGTGCCAGCTGTAGGGGCAGGATAACAGATACGCAGTATTTT
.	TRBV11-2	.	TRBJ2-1	CASSLGRTRVHNEQFF	TGTGCCAGCAGCTTAGGTCGAACTAGGGTACACAATGAGCAGTTCTTC
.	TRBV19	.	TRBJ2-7	CASSIEGSYYEQYF	TGTGCCAGTAGTATAGAAGGGAGCTACTACGAGCAGTACTTC
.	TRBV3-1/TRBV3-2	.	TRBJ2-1	CASSFARGGEQFF	TGTGCCAGCAGCTTCGCCCGAGGCGGTGAGCAGTTCTTC
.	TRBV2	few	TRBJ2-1	CASTKDRYSYNEQFF	TGTGCCAGCACCAAAGACAGGTACTCCTACAATGAGCAGTTCTTC